The clone carrying this T cell receptor (beta chain) turned up a few times. The data are from a study of T cells in Graves' hyperthyroidism and ophthalmopathy. Amplification yielded TCR beta CDR3 regions, with RNA transcripts as the source. With the HTBI primer set, the TCR CDR3 went through a first round of RT-PCR. TCRdb reprocessed the multiplex PCR reads via MiXCR and lists one record per CDR3 protein. The table has 400,000 to 450,000 distinct CDR3 sequences, roughly 14% seen once. With 4 bases removed from V and 4 bases from J, the gap between germline ends came to 13 bases. Germline lookup yields CDR1 SQVTM and CDR2 ANQGSEA. The CDR3 spans 13 residues.

J is TRBJ1-2 and V is TRBV29-1; D not certain. Sequencing used blood. This sequence was found in a man aged 18 to 29 with Graves' ophthalmopathy. CDR3 loop: CSVGPGSGYGYTF. DNA for the CDR3: TGCAGCGTTGGTCCGGGGTCGGGCTATGGCTACACCTTC.